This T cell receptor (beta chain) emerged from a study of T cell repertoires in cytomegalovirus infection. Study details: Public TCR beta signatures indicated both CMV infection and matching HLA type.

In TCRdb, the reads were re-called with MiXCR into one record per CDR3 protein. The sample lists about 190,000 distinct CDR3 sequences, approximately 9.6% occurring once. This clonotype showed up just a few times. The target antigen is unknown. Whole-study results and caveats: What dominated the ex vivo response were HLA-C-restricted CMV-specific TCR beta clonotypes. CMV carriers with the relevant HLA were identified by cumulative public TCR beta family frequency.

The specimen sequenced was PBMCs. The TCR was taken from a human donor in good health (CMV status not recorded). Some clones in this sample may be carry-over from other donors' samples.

The CDR3 here is CASSSNRGRAKNIQYF. In DNA form, the CDR3 reads TGTGCCAGCAGTTCGAACAGGGGAAGAGCCAAAAACATTCAGTACTTC. The chain links TRBV28 to TRBJ2-4; 7 bases agree with TRBD1. From germline, CDR1 is MDHEN and CDR2 SYDVKM. The CDR3 contains 16 residues. V trimming: 4 bases; J trimming: 0 bases; junction bases outside the gene matches: 6.